The 28 T cell receptor beta chains in this list originate from one sample, sequenced in a study of cytomegalovirus exposure and HLA in healthy donors. Primers included in the PCR were 60 Vbeta and 13 Jbeta primers. Profiling relied on immunoSEQ multiplex PCR, and the TCRdb table lists in-frame clones only, not all of them. Among roughly 200,000 clones listed, less than 85% were seen once. Sequenced input: PBMCs. Receptors were obtained from a girl aged 10-17 years in good health and CMV-seropositive.

The chain has TRBV6-1 and TRBJ2-6; a possible D gene is TRBD2 (6 bases). CDR3 size: 16 residues. Trimming took off 2 bases at V and 9 bases at J, with 17 bases between the two ends. CDR1 is MNHNS, CDR2 SASEGT, per germline. This CDR3 is CASSEPEEGPDNVLTF. CDR3 bases: TGTGCCAGCAGTGAACCTGAGGAGGGGCCAGACAACGTCCTGACTTTC.

The chain carries TRBV6-1 and TRBJ1-1, with a weak D call TRBD1 (6 bases). CDR3 length: 15 residues. V was pared by 4 bases and J by 0 bases, with 12 bases between. The germline V gene encodes CDR1 MNHNS and CDR2 SASEGT. The CDR3 protein is CASSGGGRLNTEAFF. CDR3 DNA: TGTGCCAGCAGTGGAGGGGGACGGTTGAACACTGAAGCTTTCTTT.

This clone occurred a few times. V usage is TRBV23-1 and J usage is TRBJ1-2; 11 bases map to TRBD1. TRBV23-1 belongs to the ORF category, with a function that is uncertain. The CDR3 loop spans 15 amino acids. After removal of 4 bases from V and 6 bases from J, the junction contained 7 bases not matched to a gene. CDR3: CASSRAGTGGDGYTF. CDR3 nucleotides: TGCGCCAGCAGTCGTGCCGGGACAGGGGGTGATGGCTACACCTTC.

A few counts support this clone. The chain joins TRBV10-3 to TRBJ1-2; possibly TRBD1 for D (6 bases). The CDR3 runs to 15 residues. Germline CDR1 reads ENHRY; CDR2 reads SYGVKD. Trimming cost V 11 bases and J 3 bases, with 22 bases left between them. The CDR3 reads CASTPDRRAHYGYTF. In DNA form, the CDR3 reads TGTGCCTCCACACCTGACAGGAGAGCACACTATGGCTACACCTTC.

V usage is TRBV9 and J usage is TRBJ2-2; possibly TRBD2 for D (5 bases). Germline CDR1 reads SGDLS; CDR2 reads YYNGEE. V was pared by 4 bases and J by 5 bases, with 12 bases between. The CDR3 loop spans 14 amino acids. CDR3 region: CASSPGVVTGELFF. For the CDR3, the DNA is TGTGCCAGCAGCCCCGGGGTGGTAACCGGGGAGCTGTTTTTT.

The chain links TRBV18 to TRBJ2-3; 10 bases are shared with TRBD1. From germline, CDR1 is KGHSH and CDR2 LQKENI. CDR3 size: 15 residues. V lost 6 bases, J lost 5 bases, and 8 bases stayed unmatched. In DNA form, the CDR3 reads TGTGCCAGCTCCTATCGGACAGGGGGTAAAGATACGCAGTATTTT. Amino acids: CASSYRTGGKDTQYF. The entire variable domain, with the rest obtained from reference TRBV18 and TRBJ2-3, is as follows: NAGVMQNPRHLVRRRGQEARLRCSPMKGHSHVYWYRQLPEEGLKFMVYLQKENIIDESGMPKERFSAEFPKEGPSILRIQQVVRGDSAAYFCASSYRTGGKDTQYFGPGTRLTVL.

The chain recombines TRBV11-2 with TRBJ1-1; no definite D call. CDR1 is SGHAT, CDR2 FQNNGV, per germline. The CDR3 runs 14 residues. Trimming shortened V by 1 base and J by 0 bases, and 6 bases separated the two germline ends. CDR3 sequence: CASSLVSVNTEAFF. Written as DNA, the CDR3 is TGTGCCAGCAGCTTAGTGTCGGTGAACACTGAAGCTTTCTTT.

The chain uses TRBV7-8 and TRBJ2-5; TRBD2 matches 7 bases. CDR1 and CDR2 from the germline V gene are SGHVS and FQNEAQ. J was trimmed by 5 bases and V by 6 bases; bases with no gene match: 12. The CDR3 spans 15 residues. The CDR3 DNA sequence: TGTGCCAGCAGATCTCGCGGGGGTTGGCGGGAGACCCAGTACTTC. Translating it yields CASRSRGGWRETQYF.

This sequence joins TRBV9 and TRBJ2-1; the D gene is possibly TRBD2 (7 bases). Germline-derived CDR1 and CDR2 are SGDLS and YYNGEE. The CDR3 totals 14 residues. Trimming cost V 2 bases and J 8 bases, with 14 bases left between them. The CDR3 sequence is CASSVGGAGDEQFF. The CDR3, as DNA: TGTGCCAGCAGCGTGGGGGGGGCCGGGGATGAGCAGTTCTTC.

The chain combines TRBV9 with TRBJ1-6; 7 bases map to TRBD1. The CDR3 length is 14 residues. V shed 2 bases, J shed 5 bases, and the junction held 1 base outside the gene matches. In germline, CDR1 is SGDLS, CDR2 YYNGEE. The CDR3 sequence is CASSVTGNNSPLHF. The CDR3 DNA follows: TGTGCCAGCAGCGTGACAGGGAATAATTCACCCCTCCACTTT.

This sequence joins TRBV19 and TRBJ1-5; D is uncertain. Trimming took off 1 base at V and 4 bases at J, with 5 bases between the two ends. Per germline, CDR1 LNHDA and CDR2 SQIVND (reference sequence). The CDR3 has 13 amino acids. In DNA form, the CDR3 reads TGTGCCAGTAGTATAGGAGGGAATCAGCCCCAGCATTTT. This gives the protein CASSIGGNQPQHF.

Only one count was recorded for this clone. The chain employs TRBV6-1 and TRBJ2-2; 9 nucleotides agree with TRBD1. The CDR3 consists of 15 residues. Germline V gene lookup returns CDR1 MNHNS and CDR2 SASEGT. Trimming cost V 4 bases and J 0 bases; bases outside gene matches: 0. In DNA form, the CDR3 reads TGTGCCAGCAGTGGGACAGGGGCGAACACCGGGGAGCTGTTTTTT. It is translated as CASSGTGANTGELFF.

The chain is built from TRBV4-1 and TRBJ1-4; 7 nucleotides line up with TRBD1. Germline V lookup: CDR1 MGHRA, CDR2 YSYEKL. V shed 3 bases, J shed 8 bases, and the junction held 12 bases outside the gene matches. The CDR3 totals 16 residues. In DNA form, the CDR3 reads TGCGCCAGCAGCCATGGATTCGACAGGGTAGAGGAAAAACTGTTTTTT. Amino acid sequence: CASSHGFDRVEEKLFF.

The V call is TRBV13, the J call TRBJ2-3, with 10 bases lining up with TRBD2. Germline loops: CDR1 PRHDT, CDR2 FYEKMQ (reference sequence). V dropped 5 bases and J dropped 1; count of bases not matched to a gene: 6. The CDR3 sequence is 16 residues long. The CDR3 reads CASSPSGLAGTDTQYF. The CDR3 DNA reads as TGTGCCAGCAGCCCCTCCGGACTAGCGGGCACAGATACGCAGTATTTT.

The genes are TRBV7-2 and TRBJ2-1; D is unresolved. V gave up 3 bases and J gave up 4 bases, with 10 bases separating them. Germline V CDR1 and CDR2: SGHTA, FQGNSA. The CDR3 sequence is 14 residues long. CDR3 sequence (DNA): TGTGCCAGCAGCTTCTCTTATACTTACAATGAGCAGTTCTTC. Its translation: CASSFSYTYNEQFF.

V usage is TRBV5-6 and J usage is TRBJ2-3; a weak D match, TRBD2 (5 bases). The CDR3 covers 13 residues. Trimming left V 3 bases short and J 2 bases short, with 7 bases between. CDR1 and CDR2 (germline): SGHDT, YYEEEE. CDR3 DNA: TGTGCCAGCAGCTCGGGGTCCACAGATACGCAGTATTTT. Its protein product is CASSSGSTDTQYF.

This clone appeared a few times. A read error may produce the germline difference seen at one junction end. This chain uses TRBV6-5 with TRBJ2-1; 9 bases fit TRBD2. CDR1 is MNHEY, CDR2 SVGAGI, per germline. The CDR3 extends over 15 amino acids. CDR3 nucleotide sequence: TGTGCCAGCAGTTACGGCGGGGGGGCCTACTATGAGCAGTTCTTC. Translation: CASSYGGGAYYEQFF.

The chain has TRBV10-2 and TRBJ1-2; D is undetermined. The CDR3 extends over 11 amino acids. The ends were cut back, 6 bases at V and 5 bases at J, with 7 bases in the middle. Germline loops: CDR1 WSHSY, CDR2 SAAADI. The CDR3 nucleotides read TGCGCCAGCAGGCGGGAATATGGCTACACCTTC. This gives the protein CASRREYGYTF.

The CDR3 nucleotides read TGTGCCAGCAGGACAGGGTCCTATAATTCACCCCTCCACTTT. As protein: CASRTGSYNSPLHF. The chain has TRBV27 and TRBJ1-6; 7 bases match TRBD1. This CDR3 has 14 amino acids. Trimming removed 6 bases from V and 1 base from J; junction bases left unmatched: 0. Germline-derived CDR1 and CDR2 are MNHEY and SMNVEV (reference sequence).

This clone showed up just once. The chain combines TRBV18 with TRBJ2-1; a weak D match, TRBD1 (6 bases). CDR1 KGHSH and CDR2 LQKENI come from the germline V gene. V was pared by 4 bases and J by 7 bases, with 17 bases between. There are 15 residues in the CDR3. The CDR3 protein is CASSLRDKGVNEQFF. The CDR3 DNA reads as TGTGCCAGCTCACTCCGGGATAAGGGGGTTAATGAGCAGTTCTTC.

The V and J genes are TRBV10-3 and TRBJ1-6; 10 positions match TRBD1. Germline V lookup: CDR1 ENHRY, CDR2 SYGVKD. This CDR3 spans 12 amino acids. The trim removed 10 bases at V and 10 bases at J, leaving 4 bases unmatched. DNA for the CDR3: TGTGCCACTGGGACAGGGGTGTCACCCCTCCACTTT. The encoded protein is CATGTGVSPLHF.

The chain has TRBV11-2 and TRBJ2-3; TRBD2 agrees at 11 bases. Looked up from germline, CDR1 is SGHAT and CDR2 is FQNNGV. With V trimmed by 2 bases and J by 6 bases, 4 bases remained unmatched. The CDR3 covers 15 residues. This CDR3 reads CASSLTLAGVDTQYF. CDR3 DNA sequence: TGTGCCAGCAGCTTAACACTAGCGGGGGTGGATACGCAGTATTTT.

For this clone: Other DNA sequences in this specimen translate into the identical CDR3. This chain uses TRBV4-1 with TRBJ2-4, with D possibly being TRBD1 (6 bases). CDR1 is MGHRA, CDR2 YSYEKL, per germline. There are 13 residues in the CDR3. The V and J ends lost 4 bases and 7 bases respectively, with 11 bases between them. The CDR3 region is CASSPTGRNIQYF. CDR3 in DNA: TGCGCCAGCAGCCCGACAGGTCGCAACATTCAGTACTTC.

The chain couples TRBV20-1 to TRBJ2-5; D uncertain. The CDR3 extends over 11 amino acids. Trimming cost V 4 bases and J 5 bases, with 8 bases left between them. Germline assignment: CDR1 DFQATT and CDR2 SNEGSKA (reference sequence). CDR3 DNA sequence: TGCAGTGCTACCCCTGCGGAGACCCAGTACTTC. Translating gives CSATPAETQYF.

The chain links TRBV5-5 to TRBJ1-4; possibly TRBD1 for D (5 bases). Germline V gene lookup returns CDR1 SGHKS and CDR2 YYEKEE (reference sequence). V lost 1 base and J 3 bases, leaving 10 bases between the germline ends. The CDR3 extends over 15 amino acids. The DNA for the CDR3 is TGTGCCAGCAGCTTGAAGGGGTGGTCTAATGAAAAACTGTTTTTT. Translation gives CASSLKGWSNEKLFF.

V and J are TRBV18 and TRBJ2-5; 7 bases match TRBD2. This CDR3 is built from 16 residues. V shed 1 base, J shed 1 base, and the junction held 6 bases outside the gene matches. The germline V gene encodes CDR1 KGHSH and CDR2 LQKENI. CDR3 sequence reads: CASSPRLADSQETQYF. CDR3 DNA: TGTGCCAGCTCACCACGGCTAGCGGATTCCCAAGAGACCCAGTACTTC. Variable domain in full (rest from reference TRBV18 and TRBJ2-5): NAGVMQNPRHLVRRRGQEARLRCSPMKGHSHVYWYRQLPEEGLKFMVYLQKENIIDESGMPKERFSAEFPKEGPSILRIQQVVRGDSAAYFCASSPRLADSQETQYFGPGTRLLVL.

The chain recombines TRBV6-5 with TRBJ1-2, with 8 bases lining up with TRBD1. The CDR3 contains 16 residues. Trimming took 0 bases from V and 4 from J; bases not matched to a gene: 7. Germline V CDR1 and CDR2: MNHEY, SVGAGI. Written as DNA, the CDR3 is TGTGCCAGCAGTTACTCCCCGGGACAGGAGGGCTATGGCTACACCTTC. Its translation is CASSYSPGQEGYGYTF.

This clone has more than one count but fewer than ten. This chain's CDR3 is CASSRNSGHEQYF. The CDR3 region has the DNA TGCGCCAGCAGCCGGAATAGCGGGCACGAGCAGTACTTC. The gene calls are TRBV4-1 and TRBJ2-7; 7 positions agree with TRBD2. Germline CDR1 MGHRA, CDR2 YSYEKL. This CDR3 contains 13 residues. The junction had 5 bases not matched to a gene; V was cut back by 4 bases and J by 5 bases.